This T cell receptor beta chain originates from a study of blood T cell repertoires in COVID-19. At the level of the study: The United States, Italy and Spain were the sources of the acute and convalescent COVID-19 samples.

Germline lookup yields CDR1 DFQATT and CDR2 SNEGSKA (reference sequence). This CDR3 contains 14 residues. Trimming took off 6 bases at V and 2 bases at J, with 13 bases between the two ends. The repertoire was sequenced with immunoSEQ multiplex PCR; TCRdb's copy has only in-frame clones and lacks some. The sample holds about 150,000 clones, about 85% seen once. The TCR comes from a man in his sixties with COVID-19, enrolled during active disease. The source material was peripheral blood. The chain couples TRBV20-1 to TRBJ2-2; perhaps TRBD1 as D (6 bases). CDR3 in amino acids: CSASLGANTGELFF. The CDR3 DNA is TGCAGTGCGAGTTTGGGGGCCAACACCGGGGAGCTGTTTTTT.